This TCR beta chain was recorded in a study of blood T cell repertoires in COVID-19. At the level of the study: Samples of COVID-19 (acute and convalescent) were obtained from the United States, Italy and Spain.

Methods used by the authors: Using reference gene primer amplification, nucleated cell counts were estimated. Assay used: immunoSEQ multiplex PCR; TCRdb lists only in-frame clones, some missing. D and trimming were read from the DNA, whereas the V and J calls and clone size are those reported in that table. The repertoire holds roughly 200,000 clones, with over 80% as singletons. CDR1 is MNHEY and CDR2 is SVGAGI in the germline V gene. V lost 7 bases to trimming and J lost 5 bases, with 8 bases between them. The CDR3 has 12 residues. The Seattle site enrolled patients during active infection and followed them longitudinally.

V usage is TRBV6-5 and J usage is TRBJ1-4; D is perhaps TRBD1 (5 bases). This clonotype was obtained from a woman aged 40 to 49 with COVID-19, enrolled during active disease. Sequencing used peripheral blood. CDR3 bases: TGTGCCAGCACCCAGGGCAATGAAAAACTGTTTTTT. It is translated as CASTQGNEKLFF.